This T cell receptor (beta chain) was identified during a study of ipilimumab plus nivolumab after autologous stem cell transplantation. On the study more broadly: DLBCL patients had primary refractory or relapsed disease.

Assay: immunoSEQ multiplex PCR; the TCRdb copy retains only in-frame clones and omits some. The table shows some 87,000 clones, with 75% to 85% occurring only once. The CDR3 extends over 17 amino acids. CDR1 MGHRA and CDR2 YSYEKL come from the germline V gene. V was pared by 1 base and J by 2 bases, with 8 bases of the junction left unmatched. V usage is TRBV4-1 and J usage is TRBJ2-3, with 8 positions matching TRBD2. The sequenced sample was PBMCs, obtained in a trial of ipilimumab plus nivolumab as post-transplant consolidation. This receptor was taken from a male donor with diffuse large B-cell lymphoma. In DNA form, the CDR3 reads TGCGCCAGCAGCCAAGCACCCTGGCGGGGGGTCACAGATACGCAGTATTTT. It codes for CASSQAPWRGVTDTQYF.